This section outlines one T cell receptor (beta chain) sequence together with its context. The antigen is not known. This entry belongs to a study of regulatory dendritic cells for organ transplantation. The V and J ends lost 2 bases and 2 bases, in that order; junction bases with no gene match: 11. The CDR3 runs to 18 residues. Germline-derived CDR1 and CDR2 are KGHSH and LQKENI. Points from the study as a whole: Memory CD8+ clonal expansion seemed more limited with regulatory than mature dendritic cells.

Data came from immunoSEQ multiplex PCR; TCRdb stores just in-frame clones and leaves some out. The table includes almost 35,000 clones, 85% to 90% detected once. The chain carries TRBV18 and TRBJ2-3, with 9 nucleotides matching TRBD2. The sample was naive CD4+ T cells from blood. Described subset: CD45RA+ naive T cells. This receptor was obtained from a human donor in good health. For the CDR3, the DNA is TGTGCCAGCTCACCAGGAGGTGGTGCGGGGGGGCCCACAGATACGCAGTATTTT. Translation: CASSPGGGAGGPTDTQYF.